Below are 21 T cell receptor beta chains sequenced from a single sample in a study of blood T cell repertoires in COVID-19. Measured with immunoSEQ multiplex PCR; TCRdb has only the in-frame clones, and not every one. The repertoire has more than 200,000 clones, around four fifths of them found once; the top ten carry about 10%. Sequencing input: peripheral blood. The receptors come from a woman older than 75 with COVID-19, enrolled during active disease.

V usage is TRBV4-3 and J usage is TRBJ1-1; a weak D match, TRBD1 (5 bases). The V gene's germline CDR1 is LGHNA and CDR2 YSLEER. V was pared by 4 bases and J by 8 bases, with 11 bases between. The CDR3 loop spans 12 amino acids. Written as DNA, the CDR3 is TGCGCCAGCAGCCGTCGGAGGGGAGAAGCTTTCTTT. Protein product: CASSRRRGEAFF.

This clone was found once. The chain links TRBV28 to TRBJ2-4, with D perhaps matching TRBD2 (6 bases). The CDR3 loop spans 15 amino acids. Germline V gene lookup returns CDR1 MDHEN and CDR2 SYDVKM. V lost 2 bases, J lost 6 bases, and 14 bases lay in between. Here the CDR3 DNA reads TGTGCCAGCAGTTTAGGAGGGCCGGTGGGAAACATTCAGTACTTC. Protein sequence: CASSLGGPVGNIQYF. The whole variable domain, remainder taken from reference TRBV28 and TRBJ2-4, is DVKVTQSSRYLVKRTGEKVFLECVQDMDHENMFWYRQDPGLGLRLIYFSYDVKMKEKGDIPEGYSVSREKKERFSLILESASTNQTSMYLCASSLGGPVGNIQYFGAGTRLSVL.

This clone was observed once. The chain combines TRBV10-3 with TRBJ1-1; TRBD1 is a possible D gene (5 bases). Trimming took 10 bases from V and 0 from J, leaving 12 bases between them. Per the germline V gene, CDR1 is ENHRY and CDR2 is SYGVKD. This CDR3 spans 13 amino acids. The CDR3 reads CATDSGMNTEAFF. The CDR3 DNA follows: TGTGCCACCGACAGTGGGATGAACACTGAAGCTTTCTTT.

The V call is TRBV12-3 or TRBV12-4, the J call TRBJ1-3; 7 positions agree with TRBD1. This CDR3 has 13 residues. V shed 8 bases and J 7 bases; nucleotides not matched to a gene: 8. This chain's CDR3 is CASDSDRLNTIYF. CDR3 bases: TGTGCCAGCGACTCGGACAGGCTTAACACCATATATTTT.

The V gene is TRBV5-1, the J gene TRBJ2-7; 7 bases agree with TRBD2. CDR3 length: 15 amino acids. Germline V gene sequence: CDR1 SGHRS, CDR2 YFSETQ. V gave up 1 base and J gave up 2 bases; unmatched junction bases: 6. This chain's CDR3 is CASSLTPAGAYEQYF. CDR3 bases: TGCGCCAGCAGCTTGACCCCGGCGGGAGCCTACGAGCAGTACTTC.

This chain joins TRBV28 and TRBJ2-2, with D perhaps TRBD1 (6 bases). Germline values: CDR1 MDHEN, CDR2 SYDVKM. The CDR3 totals 16 residues. Between the trimmed V and J ends, which lost 1 base and 1 base, there was a span of 10 bases. CDR3 bases: TGTGCCAGCAGTTTATACGGGACACTGAACACCGGGGAGCTGTTTTTT. Its protein is CASSLYGTLNTGELFF.

This chain uses TRBV5-1 with TRBJ1-6; the match to TRBD1 covers 11 bases. V lost 4 bases to trimming and J lost 8 bases; unmatched junction nucleotides: 8. The germline V gene has CDR1 SGHRS and CDR2 YFSETQ. There are 16 residues in the CDR3. CDR3 amino acids: CASSRTPGQGDSPLHF. CDR3 sequence (DNA): TGCGCCAGCAGCAGGACGCCGGGACAGGGGGATTCACCCCTCCACTTT.

The J gene is TRBJ2-1, the V gene TRBV7-2; D perhaps matches TRBD2 (7 bases). This CDR3 has 15 residues. Germline assignment: CDR1 SGHTA and CDR2 FQGNSA. Between the trimmed V and J ends, which lost 0 bases and 3 bases, there was a span of 9 bases. CDR3 DNA sequence: TGTGCCAGCAGCTTAGCGGGGGGGCGCTACAATGAGCAGTTCTTC. Translated: CASSLAGGRYNEQFF. Looking up the rest from reference TRBV7-2 and TRBJ2-1 gives the full variable domain: GAGVSQSPSNKVTEKGKDVELRCDPISGHTALYWYRQSLGQGLEFLIYFQGNSAPDKSGLPSDRFSAERTGGSVSTLTIQRTQQEDSAVYLCASSLAGGRYNEQFFGPGTRLTVL.

The table lists this clone with a count of one. This chain connects TRBV7-8 to TRBJ1-1; perhaps TRBD1 as D (5 bases). The CDR3 contains 13 residues. Germline V gives CDR1 SGHVS, CDR2 FQNEAQ. V gave up 5 bases and J gave up 10 bases, with 17 bases separating them. For the CDR3, the DNA is TGTGCCAGCAGCGGGCCCGGGGGTCAGGGAGCTTTCTTT. It specifies CASSGPGGQGAFF.

The sample holds one count of this clone. V and J are TRBV18 and TRBJ2-1, with D perhaps matching TRBD2 (6 bases). The CDR3 runs 13 residues. V lost 5 bases and J 9 bases, leaving 14 bases between the germline ends. CDR1 and CDR2 (germline): KGHSH, LQKENI. The DNA of the CDR3 is TGTGCCAGCTCATCGGGACTGTGGGGTGAGCAGTTCTTC. Amino acid sequence: CASSSGLWGEQFF.

V gene TRBV11-1 combines with J gene TRBJ1-1; 8 nucleotides line up with TRBD1. This CDR3 contains 16 residues. Per the germline V gene, CDR1 is SGHAT and CDR2 is FQDESV (reference sequence). The ends lost 4 bases at V and 0 bases at J; junction bases unmatched: 7. CDR3 in amino acids: CASSSDRVGLNTEAFF. Written as DNA, the CDR3 is TGTGCCAGCAGCTCGGACAGGGTGGGTTTGAACACTGAAGCTTTCTTT.

CDR3 sequence (DNA): TGTGCCAGCAGCTTCCCGACAGGGACCCAAAACATTCAGTACTTC. The encoded protein is CASSFPTGTQNIQYF. The genes are TRBV5-4 and TRBJ2-4; 7 positions match TRBD1. V lost 2 bases to trimming and J lost 5 bases; unmatched junction nucleotides: 7. This CDR3 has 15 residues. Germline V gene sequence: CDR1 SGHNT, CDR2 YYREEE (reference sequence).

This rearrangement joins TRBV3-1 (or the pseudogene TRBV3-2) to TRBJ1-2; D uncertain. The CDR3 covers 13 residues. V was clipped by 0 bases and J by 6 bases, with 8 bases between them. Per germline, CDR1 LGHDT and CDR2 YNNKEL (reference sequence). CDR3: CASSQESRDGYTF. CDR3 DNA sequence: TGTGCCAGCAGCCAAGAGAGTCGCGATGGCTACACCTTC.

This rearrangement joins TRBV5-6 to TRBJ1-4; 8 bases match TRBD1. The germline V gene has CDR1 SGHDT and CDR2 YYEEEE. V dropped 4 bases and J dropped 8; count of bases not matched to a gene: 7. The CDR3 runs to 14 residues. The CDR3 is CASSPTGVREKLFF. For the CDR3, the DNA is TGTGCCAGCAGCCCGACAGGGGTTCGGGAAAAACTGTTTTTT.

This sequence joins TRBV6-5 and TRBJ2-7; a weak D match, TRBD2 (6 bases). The CDR3 has 13 amino acids. CDR1 and CDR2 from the germline V gene are MNHEY and SVGAGI. The V gene lost 7 bases and the J gene lost 7 bases, with 17 bases spanning the gap. Written as DNA, the CDR3 is TGTGCCAGCAAGAGCAGGGACTCTTCGGAGCAGTACGTC. As protein: CASKSRDSSEQYV.

The chain uses TRBV19 and TRBJ1-2, with D possibly being TRBD1 (6 bases). V was pared by 9 bases and J by 4 bases, with 12 bases between. The CDR3 is 12 residues long. The germline CDR1 and CDR2 sequences are LNHDA and SQIVND (reference sequence). CDR3 sequence: CASRTEFYGYTF. In DNA form, the CDR3 reads TGTGCCAGCCGGACAGAGTTCTATGGCTACACCTTC.

The sample holds one count of this clone. The chain joins TRBV6-5 to TRBJ1-2; D not resolved. Trimming left V 2 bases short and J 4 bases short, with 14 bases between. CDR1 MNHEY and CDR2 SVGAGI come from the germline V gene. The CDR3 runs 15 residues. For the CDR3, the DNA is TGTGCCAGCAGTTACGATGCTTGGCAACCCTATGGCTACACCTTC. This sequence encodes CASSYDAWQPYGYTF.

The chain employs TRBV9 and TRBJ1-4; tentative D call: TRBD1 (5 bases). The CDR3 has 13 residues. Trimming stripped 2 bases from V and 11 bases from J, with 13 bases between. Germline CDR1 SGDLS, CDR2 YYNGEE. In nucleotides, the CDR3 is TGTGCCAGCAGCGTTGATATGGGGGGGAAACTGTTTTTT. Its protein is CASSVDMGGKLFF.

Here the CDR3 DNA reads TGTGCCAGCAGTCCCCTGGGACAGGGGGAGGGTTTGGACATTCAGTACTTC. Translating gives CASSPLGQGEGLDIQYF. The J gene is TRBJ2-4, the V gene TRBV28, with 11 bases aligning to TRBD1. The trim removed 5 bases at V and 8 bases at J, leaving 14 bases unmatched. Germline assignment: CDR1 MDHEN and CDR2 SYDVKM. The CDR3 has 17 residues.

V usage is TRBV3-1 (or the pseudogene TRBV3-2) and J usage is TRBJ2-1; 8 bases are a match to TRBD1. Germline V gene sequence: CDR1 LGHDT, CDR2 YNNKEL (reference sequence). The CDR3 runs to 15 residues. V was pared by 1 base and J by 11 bases, with 10 bases of the junction left unmatched. The CDR3 region has the DNA TGTGCCAGCAGCCAAGGGGACAGGACGACAATGAAGCAGTTCTTC. Its protein product is CASSQGDRTTMKQFF.

The V and J genes are TRBV7-3 and TRBJ1-1, with D unresolved. V was pared by 2 bases and J by 7 bases, with 11 bases between. Germline-derived CDR1 and CDR2 are SGHTA and FQGTGA. The CDR3 length is 13 residues. The CDR3 sequence: CASSLWGGFEAFF. The CDR3 nucleotides are TGTGCCAGCAGCTTATGGGGAGGGTTTGAAGCTTTCTTT.